In this sample, the clone carrying this T cell receptor (beta chain) turned up many times. Original processing methods: The study took CDR3 differences across clinicopathological groups and made a distant-metastasis classifier for papillary thyroid cancer from them. From the PCR reads, TCRdb re-called clones with MiXCR. TCRdb's processing, not the authors' own work, is the source of the V and J calls. The data show roughly 90,000 clones, 14% to 15% seen once. The data stem from a study of metastatic and nonmetastatic thyroid tumors. For the study at large: For malignant and benign thyroid patients, tumor or nodule tissue and blood were the sources whose repertoires were compared.

Trimming removed 3 bases from V and 6 bases from J, with 11 bases in between. The CDR3 is made up of 14 amino acids. In germline, CDR1 is LGHDT, CDR2 YNNKEL (reference sequence). All patients were treatment-naive before thyroid surgery. The origin of this receptor is a female donor with papillary thyroid cancer or a benign thyroid nodule (not recorded which). Some clones in this sample may be carry-over from other donors' samples. The chain employs TRBV3-1 and TRBJ2-2; D assignment may be TRBD1 or TRBD2 (5 bases each). Sequenced: blood. DNA of the CDR3: TGTGCCAGCAGCCACGTGAGGGGTCCCGGGGAGCTGTTTTTT. This translates into CASSHVRGPGELFF. The complete variable domain, with remaining parts taken from reference TRBV3-1 and TRBJ2-2, reads DTAVSQTPKYLVTQMGNDKSIKCEQNLGHDTMYWYKQDSKKFLKIMFSYNNKELIINETVPNRFSPKSPDKAHLNLHINSLELGDSAVYFCASSHVRGPGELFFGEGSRLTVL.